This is a list of T cell receptor beta chains from one sample in a study of T cell changes during pregnancy in multiple sclerosis. TCRdb keeps only in-frame clones here, not all; method: immunoSEQ multiplex PCR. This table holds about 83,000 clones, 91% found once. The starting material was PBMCs, obtained in the first trimester of pregnancy. The receptors were gathered from a female donor in good health, serving as a control in a pregnancy study. Some clones in this sample may be carry-over from other donors' samples. CDR3s include the opening cysteine and the closing phenylalanine or tryptophan. Fields, in order: V gene, D gene, J gene, clone size, CDR3 protein, CDR3 DNA. D genes are given only for firm matches. Size tells how often a clone was seen (once, few, many) or the class of an expanded clone, and some rows leave it out.

TRBV2	-	TRBJ2-7	-	CASIQTPGHSSYEQYF	TGTGCCAGCATCCAAACGCCGGGACACAGCTCCTACGAGCAGTACTTC
TRBV2	TRBD1	TRBJ2-3	-	CASAGQGSFYTQYF	TGTGCCAGCGCTGGACAGGGGTCTTTTTATACGCAGTATTTT
TRBV9	-	TRBJ2-7	-	CASSVHGEYEQYF	TGTGCCAGCAGCGTACATGGGGAGTACGAGCAGTACTTC
TRBV6-5	TRBD2	TRBJ2-1	-	CASRPGLAGLGQFF	TGTGCCAGCAGACCGGGACTAGCGGGTCTAGGGCAGTTCTTC
TRBV7-2	TRBD2	TRBJ2-1	-	CASSPLGLAGYNEQFF	TGTGCCAGCAGCCCATTGGGACTAGCGGGTTACAATGAGCAGTTCTTC
TRBV19	TRBD2	TRBJ2-1	-	CASSIGFLAGALTYNEQFF	TGTGCCAGTAGTATAGGGTTCCTAGCGGGAGCCCTCACCTACAATGAGCAGTTCTTC
TRBV14	TRBD1	TRBJ2-7	-	CASSRGQVMGEQYF	TGTGCCAGCAGCCGGGGACAGGTAATGGGTGAGCAGTACTTC
TRBV10-3	-	TRBJ2-2	-	CAIGEISFTGELFF	TGTGCCATCGGGGAGATTTCGTTCACCGGGGAGCTGTTTTTT
TRBV28	-	TRBJ2-7	once	CASSPRDNSYEQYF	TGTGCCAGCAGTCCGAGGGACAACTCCTACGAGCAGTACTTC
TRBV15	-	TRBJ2-7	-	CATSRGGFGEQYF	TGTGCCACCAGCAGAGGGGGCTTTGGGGAGCAGTACTTC
TRBV27	-	TRBJ2-1	-	CASRPGGRNYNEQFF	TGTGCCAGCAGACCCGGGGGACGAAACTACAATGAGCAGTTCTTC
TRBV19	TRBD2	TRBJ2-1	-	CASTSAGVYNEQFF	TGTGCCAGTACCTCAGCGGGAGTGTACAATGAGCAGTTCTTC
TRBV5-6	-	TRBJ2-7	-	CASSRVKMDWRAAYEQYF	TGTGCCAGCAGCCGTGTTAAGATGGACTGGCGGGCCGCCTACGAGCAGTACTTC
TRBV6-1	-	TRBJ2-7	-	CASSEFEGGAIYEQYF	TGTGCCAGCAGTGAATTCGAGGGGGGGGCTATATACGAGCAGTACTTC
TRBV11-2	TRBD1	TRBJ1-3	-	CASSPGQGFSGNTIYF	TGTGCCAGCAGCCCCGGACAGGGTTTCTCTGGAAACACCATATATTTT
TRBV5-8	TRBD1	TRBJ1-3	-	CASSIRQGSGNTIYF	TGTGCCAGCAGCATAAGACAGGGGTCTGGAAACACCATATATTTT
TRBV28	-	TRBJ1-3	-	CASSLPRTAGNTIYF	TGTGCCAGCAGTTTACCCCGGACAGCTGGAAACACCATATATTTT
TRBV1	-	TRBJ2-5	-	CTSSWTGTSGGPQETQYF	TGCACCAGCAGTTGGACCGGGACTAGCGGGGGGCCTCAAGAGACCCAGTACTTC
TRBV6-6	-	TRBJ1-4	once	CASSYDRDNEKLFF	TGTGCCAGCAGTTACGACAGAGATAATGAAAAACTGTTTTTT
TRBV4-3	TRBD1	TRBJ1-5	-	CASSRTRGSNQPQHF	TGCGCCAGCAGCCGGACCAGGGGGAGCAATCAGCCCCAGCATTTT
TRBV2	TRBD2	TRBJ2-5	-	CASSEEARGGLETQYF	TGTGCCAGCAGTGAAGAGGCCCGGGGGGGCCTCGAGACCCAGTACTTC
TRBV9	TRBD1	TRBJ1-5	once	CASSATGGNQPQHF	TGTGCCAGCAGTGCGACAGGGGGAAATCAGCCCCAGCATTTT
TRBV18	TRBD2	TRBJ2-3	-	CASSPSGVGTDTQYF	TGTGCCAGCTCCCCCAGCGGGGTGGGCACAGATACGCAGTATTTT
TRBV5-1	-	TRBJ1-6	-	CASSNGTLNSPLHF	TGCGCCAGCAGCAACGGGACTCTTAATTCACCCCTCCACTTT
TRBV4-3	TRBD2	TRBJ2-7	-	CASSQDWGLAGLYEQYF	TGCGCCAGCAGCCAAGATTGGGGACTAGCGGGCCTTTACGAGCAGTACTTC
TRBV11-1	-	TRBJ2-1	-	CASSQSGSTGREQFF	TGTGCCAGCAGCCAATCGGGCTCAACAGGGCGTGAGCAGTTCTTC
TRBV29-1	-	TRBJ2-3	-	CSARTDQSTDTQYF	TGCAGCGCAAGGACAGACCAAAGCACAGATACGCAGTATTTT
TRBV15	TRBD2	TRBJ2-1	once	CATSRESSGGQYNEQFF	TGTGCCACCAGCAGAGAATCTAGCGGGGGACAATACAATGAGCAGTTCTTC
TRBV2	-	TRBJ2-1	-	CASTRYTGDEQFF	TGTGCCAGCACCCGGTACACTGGAGATGAGCAGTTCTTC